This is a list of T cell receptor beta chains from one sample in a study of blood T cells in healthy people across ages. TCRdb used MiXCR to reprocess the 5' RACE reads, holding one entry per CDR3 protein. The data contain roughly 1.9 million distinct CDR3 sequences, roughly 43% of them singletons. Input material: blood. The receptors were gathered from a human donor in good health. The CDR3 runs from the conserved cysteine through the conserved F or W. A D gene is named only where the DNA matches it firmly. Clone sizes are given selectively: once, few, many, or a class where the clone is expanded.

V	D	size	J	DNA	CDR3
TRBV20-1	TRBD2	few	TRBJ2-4	TGCAGTGCTAGAGAGGGGGGGAAAGACATTCAGTACTTC	CSAREGGKDIQYF
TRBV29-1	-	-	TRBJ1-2	TGCAGCGTTATTCCGTCGGGGATTGGCGTCTATGGCTACACCTTC	CSVIPSGIGVYGYTF
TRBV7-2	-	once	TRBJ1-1	TGTGCCAGCAGCTCACCGGTCCTACGACGAACTGAAGCTTTCTTT	CASSSPVLRRTEAFF
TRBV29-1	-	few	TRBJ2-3	TGCAGCGTACAGAGTCGTTTCACAGATACGCAGTATTTT	CSVQSRFTDTQYF
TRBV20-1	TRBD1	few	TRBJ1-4	TGCAGTGCTATTAGGGGGCCTCAAGAAAAACTGTTTTTT	CSAIRGPQEKLFF
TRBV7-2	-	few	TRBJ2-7	TGTGCCAGCAGCTCGACAGGCCGAGGGACTTCCTACGAGCAGTACTTC	CASSSTGRGTSYEQYF
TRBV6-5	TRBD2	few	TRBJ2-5	TGTGCCAGCAGTTATCCCTGGACTAGCGGGGGGGCAGGGGAGACCCAGTACTTC	CASSYPWTSGGAGETQYF
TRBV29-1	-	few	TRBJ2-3	TGCAGCGCCCTAGCATTTGCGCAGTATTTT	CSALAFAQYF
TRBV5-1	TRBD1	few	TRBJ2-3	TGCGCCAGCAGCTCGGGACAGAGGGGAGATACGCAGTATTTT	CASSSGQRGDTQYF
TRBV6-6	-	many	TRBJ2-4	TGTGCCAGCAGTTACTCGGCGAAGGAGCAGTACTTC	CASSYSAKEQYF
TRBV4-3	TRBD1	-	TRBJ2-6	TGCGCCAGCAGCCTAACTTGGGGGACAGGGTACTCTGGGGCCAACGTCCTGACTTTC	CASSLTWGTGYSGANVLTF
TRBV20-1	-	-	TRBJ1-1	TGCAGTGCTATTAGGCCGGAGGGGCAGTATTGGGACACTGAAGCTTTCTTT	CSAIRPEGQYWDTEAFF
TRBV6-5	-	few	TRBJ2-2	TGTGCCAGCACCCCAGTTAATCCCGGGACCGGGGAGCTGTTTTTT	CASTPVNPGTGELFF